This TCR beta chain was captured in a study of regulatory T cells in long-lasting Graves disease. CDR3 size: 13 residues. Germline assignment: CDR1 SQVTM and CDR2 ANQGSEA. Trimming cost V 4 bases and J 3 bases, with 10 bases left between them. Documented time point: persistent/refractory GD, antithyroid drugs over 5 years with positive TRAb. The TCR library was made from RNA that had been extracted from PBMCs in TRIzol. For TCR beta, libraries came from iRepertoire HTBI primers and Arm-PCR of CDR3 regions. TCRdb analysed the multiplex PCR reads with MiXCR anew, one entry per CDR3 protein. The data show hundreds of thousands of distinct CDR3 sequences, with about 22% seen just once and 6.5% to 9% held by the top ten.

This sequence was found in a female donor with Graves disease. Here the sequenced sample was peripheral blood mononuclear cells (PBMCs), taken when the disease was refractory, from a patient treated with antithyroid drugs. The chain couples TRBV29-1 to TRBJ1-5; D is unclear. Here the CDR3 reads CSVGGDYNQPQHF. The CDR3 DNA is TGCAGCGTTGGTGGAGACTACAATCAGCCCCAGCATTTT.